This T cell receptor (beta chain) was retrieved from a study of blood T cell repertoires in COVID-19. For the study at large: Sites in the United States, Italy and Spain provided acute and convalescent COVID-19 samples. Sample material is recorded as cDNA or gDNA derived from T cells, B-cell-depleted T cells, or PBMCs.

Membership in each cohort depended on participant-reported clinical history. In the original analysis: Nucleated cell counts were estimated from reference gene primer amplification. The data were produced by immunoSEQ multiplex PCR, yet TCRdb's version contains in-frame clones alone and is incomplete. For V, J and clone size, that table is used; D and trimming come from the DNA. The sample lists 200,000 to 250,000 clones; roughly 85% were seen once. This CDR3 is built from 14 residues. V shed 3 bases and J 5 bases; nucleotides not matched to a gene: 8. Looked up from germline, CDR1 is SGDLS and CDR2 is YYNGEE.

The sample was PBMCs or T cells enriched from blood (not recorded which). The receptor's source is a middle-aged man who had recovered from COVID-19. The gene calls are TRBV9 and TRBJ2-7; 7 positions agree with TRBD2. The CDR3 is CASSEGGLGNEQYF. CDR3 coding DNA: TGTGCCAGCAGCGAGGGAGGACTAGGAAACGAGCAGTACTTC.